These 30 T cell receptor beta chains were all obtained from the same sample, sequenced in a study of response to subunit inactivated influenza vaccine. TCRdb re-called the RT-PCR reads through MiXCR, storing one row per CDR3 protein. The sample contains about 190,000 distinct CDR3 sequences, roughly 14% of which appear only once. The sample consisted of CD8+ T cells sorted from PBMCs, taken about 5 days after vaccination. All receptors come from a man aged 45-65 years who received an inactivated influenza vaccine.

CDR3: CASSRSSAGTLGDTQYF. In DNA, the CDR3 is TGCGCCAGCAGCCGAAGTAGCGCGGGGACCTTAGGAGATACGCAGTATTTT. The gene calls are TRBV4-1 and TRBJ2-3; possibly TRBD2 for D (6 bases). Between the trimmed V and J ends, which lost 4 bases and 5 bases, there was a span of 22 bases. The length of the CDR3 is 17 residues. The germline gives CDR1 MGHRA, CDR2 YSYEKL.

The CDR3 here is CASSQEISNYGYTF. In DNA, the CDR3 is TGTGCCAGCAGCCAAGAAATCAGCAACTATGGCTACACCTTC. V gene TRBV4-2 combines with J gene TRBJ1-2; D uncertain. V was clipped by 0 bases and J by 2 bases, with 7 bases between them. The CDR3 is 14 residues long. Germline CDR1 reads LGHNA; CDR2 reads YNFKEQ.

This clonotype was seen a handful of times. The chain uses TRBV20-1 and TRBJ2-7; 10 bases are shared with TRBD2. Germline values: CDR1 DFQATT, CDR2 SNEGSKA (reference sequence). Trimming at V came to 6 bases and at J to 2 bases, leaving 16 bases not matched to a gene. This CDR3 spans 17 amino acids. The CDR3 bases are TGCAGTGCAGAAGACATTAATAGCGGGAGGCCTGCCTACGAGCAGTACTTC. It codes for CSAEDINSGRPAYEQYF.

This clonotype was picked up one time. The gene calls are TRBV11-1 and TRBJ2-5; 9 positions match TRBD1. J was trimmed by 3 bases and V by 4 bases; bases with no gene match: 15. This CDR3 region has 18 residues. The V gene's germline CDR1 is SGHAT and CDR2 FQDESV (reference sequence). The CDR3 sequence is CASSSILNSGTGKETQYF. CDR3 DNA sequence: TGTGCCAGCAGCTCAATTCTAAACTCCGGGACAGGGAAAGAGACCCAGTACTTC.

This clonotype was seen a few times. This chain joins TRBV2 and TRBJ2-7; 8 bases agree with TRBD2. Germline V CDR1 and CDR2: SNHLY, FYNNEI. CDR3 length: 16 residues. Trimming removed 0 bases from V and 6 bases from J; junction bases left unmatched: 10. The CDR3 DNA reads as TGTGCCAGCAGTGAAGCCGATCGGGAGGGCCCCTTCGAGCAGTACTTC. This encodes CASSEADREGPFEQYF.

This clonotype was seen more than once but under ten times. This rearrangement joins TRBV5-1 to TRBJ1-1; D ambiguous. The CDR3 contains 13 residues. The germline V gene has CDR1 SGHRS and CDR2 YFSETQ. V gave up 0 bases and J gave up 5 bases, with 8 bases separating them. The CDR3 is CASSLGWNTEAFF. CDR3 bases: TGCGCCAGCAGCTTGGGGTGGAATACTGAAGCTTTCTTT.

This clonotype was counted only a few times. The chain has TRBV7-9 and TRBJ2-3, with D perhaps assigned TRBD1 or TRBD2 (6 bases each). CDR3 size: 15 residues. V dropped 2 bases and J dropped 1 base, with 10 bases sitting between them. CDR1 and CDR2 from the germline V gene are SEHNR and FQNEAQ (reference sequence). DNA for the CDR3: TGTGCCAGCAGCTTAATGGGGGGCGGCACAGATACGCAGTATTTT. Translation gives CASSLMGGGTDTQYF.

This clonotype turned up a few times. The V and J genes are TRBV7-6 and TRBJ1-1; tentatively, D is TRBD1 (5 bases). This CDR3 is built from 15 residues. The germline V gene has CDR1 SGHVS and CDR2 FNYEAQ. V gave up 2 bases and J gave up 1 base, with 11 bases separating them. CDR3 residues: CASSLSQGTNTEAFF. CDR3 nucleotides: TGTGCCAGCAGCTTATCGCAGGGTACGAACACTGAAGCTTTCTTT.

A few counts support this clonotype. CDR3 sequence (DNA): TGTGCCATCAGTGAGGGACTAAGGAACTACGAGCAGTACTTC. Its translation is CAISEGLRNYEQYF. The gene calls are TRBV10-3 and TRBJ2-7, with D possibly being TRBD2 (6 bases). Germline-derived CDR1 and CDR2 are ENHRY and SYGVKD. CDR3 length: 14 residues. V dropped 2 bases and J dropped 3 bases, with 11 bases sitting between them.

This clonotype appeared many times. The chain couples TRBV29-1 to TRBJ2-1; 8 bases line up with TRBD2. Germline CDR1 reads SQVTM; CDR2 reads ANQGSEA. This CDR3 spans 14 amino acids. V trimming: 1 base; J trimming: 9 bases; junction bases outside the gene matches: 8. Here the CDR3 reads CSVEGREGLGEQFF. CDR3 sequence (DNA): TGCAGCGTTGAAGGTCGGGAGGGCCTTGGTGAGCAGTTCTTC.

In its sample, this clonotype was seen many times. The chain couples TRBV6-2 or TRBV6-3 to TRBJ1-5, with 8 bases that match TRBD1. Trimming at V came to 5 bases and at J to 0 bases, leaving 9 bases not matched to a gene. CDR1 MNHEY and CDR2 SVGEGT come from the germline V gene. The CDR3 has 17 residues. CDR3 sequence (DNA): TGTGCCAGCAGTCGCACACAGGGGGAGTATAGCAATCAGCCCCAGCATTTT. Translation: CASSRTQGEYSNQPQHF.

V is TRBV7-9 and J is TRBJ1-6; the D gene is possibly TRBD1 (5 bases). CDR3 length: 14 residues. Trimming pared 2 bases from V and 15 bases from J, leaving 17 bases between. Germline V lookup: CDR1 SEHNR, CDR2 FQNEAQ (reference sequence). In nucleotides, the CDR3 is TGTGCCAGCAGCTTATCCCCAACAGGTTCCATCCTCCACTTT. It codes for CASSLSPTGSILHF. Full variable domain (remainder filled in from reference TRBV7-9 and TRBJ1-6): DTGVSQNPRHKITKRGQNVTFRCDPISEHNRLYWYRQTLGQGPEFLTYFQNEAQLEKSRLLSDRFSAERPKGSFSTLEIQRTEQGDSAMYLCASSLSPTGSILHFGNGTRLTVT.

This rearrangement joins TRBV4-3 to TRBJ1-1; TRBD1 might be the D (5 bases). The ends were cut back, 0 bases at V and 4 bases at J, with 24 bases in the middle. CDR3 length: 19 amino acids. The germline V gene has CDR1 LGHNA and CDR2 YSLEER. The CDR3 here is CASSQETSWRSFGTTEAFF. The CDR3 bases are TGCGCCAGCAGCCAAGAGACGTCTTGGCGCTCTTTTGGGACCACTGAAGCTTTCTTT.

This clonotype has just a few counts. This rearrangement joins TRBV7-2 to TRBJ2-7, with D perhaps assigned TRBD1 or TRBD2 (5 bases each). Germline V gene data show CDR1 as SGHTA and CDR2 as FQGNSA. Deletions cut 4 bases from V and 0 bases from J, with 10 bases between. There are 14 residues in the CDR3. The CDR3 DNA sequence: TGTGCCAGCAGCTCGGGGCCAAGCTCCTACGAGCAGTACTTC. Its translation: CASSSGPSSYEQYF.

Ten or more counts support this clonotype. The chain employs TRBV24-1 and TRBJ2-1, with unresolved D. The CDR3 has 13 amino acids. Germline values: CDR1 KGHDR, CDR2 SFDVKD. V was clipped by 0 bases and J by 5 bases, with 4 bases between them. DNA of the CDR3: TGTGCCACCAGTGATTTGTGGAACAATGAGCAGTTCTTC. This codes for CATSDLWNNEQFF.

The CDR3 nucleotides read TGTGCCAGCAGCCTTAGCCCGGCCTACAATGAGCAGTTCTTC. This encodes CASSLSPAYNEQFF. This chain uses TRBV14 with TRBJ2-1, with D unclear. The germline V and J ends were trimmed by 4 bases and 2 bases, with 9 bases remaining between them. Germline values: CDR1 SGHDN, CDR2 FVKESK. The CDR3 runs to 14 residues.

Regarding this clonotype: A single base separates this from a much larger clone, so it may be a read error. The chain recombines TRBV20-1 with TRBJ2-1; TRBD2 aligns across 12 bases. The length of the CDR3 is 15 residues. Germline lookup yields CDR1 DFQATT and CDR2 SNEGSKA (reference sequence). As DNA, the CDR3 is TGCAGTGCTCCCCGACTAGCGGGAGACGACAATGATCAGTTCTTC. It encodes CSAPRLAGDDNDQFF.

There are a few counts of this clonotype. V usage is TRBV28 and J usage is TRBJ2-7; TRBD2 aligns across 7 bases. The CDR3 extends over 16 amino acids. From germline, CDR1 is MDHEN and CDR2 SYDVKM. With V trimmed by 10 bases and J by 5 bases, 20 bases remained unmatched. The CDR3 spells CAIRPVWAGVSDEQYF. The DNA for the CDR3 is TGTGCCATCCGCCCAGTGTGGGCGGGAGTGAGCGACGAGCAGTACTTC.

This clonotype was counted between two and nine times. CDR3 sequence reads: CSAPASWTSGKETQYF. The CDR3 nucleotides are TGCAGTGCTCCCGCCTCGTGGACTAGCGGGAAAGAGACCCAGTACTTC. The chain carries TRBV20-1 and TRBJ2-5, with 12 bases that match TRBD2. Per germline, CDR1 DFQATT and CDR2 SNEGSKA (reference sequence). CDR3 length: 16 residues. V lost 5 bases to trimming and J lost 3 bases; unmatched junction nucleotides: 10.

J is TRBJ2-1 and V is TRBV13; D gene unclear. Trimming removed 5 bases from V and 4 bases from J, with 12 bases in between. Germline assignment: CDR1 PRHDT and CDR2 FYEKMQ (reference sequence). There are 14 residues in the CDR3. The CDR3 coding sequence is TGTGCCAGCAGCCTACAAACCGGGTACAATGAGCAGTTCTTC. Translation gives CASSLQTGYNEQFF.

DNA for the CDR3: TGTGCCAGCAGTTATGGGACAGGGGGCAGCGAGCAGTACTTC. Translated, it gives CASSYGTGGSEQYF. The chain uses TRBV6-5 and TRBJ2-7, with 12 bases lining up with TRBD1. Germline V gives CDR1 MNHEY, CDR2 SVGAGI. Unmatched junction bases numbered 3, after V lost 3 bases and J lost 6 bases. The CDR3 is 14 residues long.

This clonotype has more than one count but fewer than ten. The chain joins TRBV7-8 to TRBJ2-1; D possibly uses TRBD1 or TRBD2 (5 bases each). V was shortened by 4 bases and J by 7 bases, with 11 bases between the two germline ends. The germline CDR1 and CDR2 sequences are SGHVS and FQNEAQ. The CDR3 loop spans 13 amino acids. CDR3 residues: CASSSPGGNEQFF. CDR3 in DNA: TGTGCCAGCAGCTCCCCTGGGGGAAATGAGCAGTTCTTC.

As DNA, the CDR3 is TGCAGTGCTAGACCATCGGCGGTGGAGGGCCCCCACTTT. This translates into CSARPSAVEGPHF. The chain has TRBV20-1 and TRBJ1-6; D is uncertain. Looked up from germline, CDR1 is DFQATT and CDR2 is SNEGSKA (reference sequence). V dropped 2 bases and J dropped 18 bases, with 20 bases sitting between them. The CDR3 covers 13 residues.

This clonotype was seen only a few times. J is TRBJ2-3 and V is TRBV9; 12 bases are a match to TRBD2. CDR3 length: 17 residues. Germline CDR1 reads SGDLS; CDR2 reads YYNGEE. The V segment lost 4 bases and the J segment 5 bases; nucleotides outside the gene matches: 11. CDR3: CASSPRRTSGEEDTQYF. For the CDR3, the DNA is TGTGCCAGCAGCCCCAGACGGACTAGCGGGGAGGAAGATACGCAGTATTTT.

The V and J genes are TRBV30 and TRBJ2-1; no definite D call. CDR3 length: 13 amino acids. V shed 0 bases and J shed 8 bases, with 11 bases lying between them. Germline CDR1 and CDR2: GTSNPN and SVGIG (reference sequence). The CDR3 loop is CAWSVPAADEQFF. The CDR3 nucleotides read TGTGCCTGGAGTGTACCGGCGGCGGATGAGCAGTTCTTC. Filled out from reference TRBV30 and TRBJ2-1, the complete variable domain reads SQTIHQWPATLVQPVGSPLSLECTVEGTSNPNLYWYRQAAGRGLQLLFYSVGIGQISSEVPQNLSASRPQDRQFILSSKKLLLSDSGFYLCAWSVPAADEQFFGPGTRLTVL.

This clonotype was observed a few times. This chain links TRBV28 with TRBJ1-6; D gene uncertain. V was trimmed by 3 bases and J by 7 bases, leaving 13 bases between them. The CDR3 loop spans 15 amino acids. Per germline, CDR1 MDHEN and CDR2 SYDVKM. As DNA, the CDR3 is TGTGCCAGCAGTTTTTTGGGTACTGGGAATTCACCCCTCCACTTT. This encodes CASSFLGTGNSPLHF.

The chain uses TRBV12-3 or TRBV12-4 and TRBJ1-5; TRBD1 matches at 8 bases. The CDR3 spans 12 residues. V shed 8 bases, J shed 7 bases, and the junction held 4 bases outside the gene matches. CDR3: CASGQGGQPQHF. In nucleotides, the CDR3 is TGTGCCAGCGGACAGGGTGGGCAGCCCCAGCATTTT.

The V call is TRBV2, the J call TRBJ2-3; a possible D gene is TRBD1 (5 bases). The CDR3 length is 14 residues. V was clipped by 7 bases and J by 1 base, with 12 bases between them. The V gene's germline CDR1 is SNHLY and CDR2 FYNNEI. The CDR3 DNA follows: TGTGCCAGCAATACAGGATACCGCACAGATACGCAGTATTTT. Translation gives CASNTGYRTDTQYF.

The chain joins TRBV29-1 to TRBJ2-1, with a weak D call TRBD1 (5 bases). CDR1 is SQVTM, CDR2 ANQGSEA, per germline. The CDR3 covers 17 residues. The V end was cut by 0 bases, the J end by 3 bases, with 18 bases between. The CDR3 coding sequence is TGCAGCGTTGAAGATGAGGTAGGGGCGAGCCACTACAATGAGCAGTTCTTC. Translated: CSVEDEVGASHYNEQFF.

This clonotype was recorded a few times. The chain is built from TRBV6-4 and TRBJ2-1; D unresolved. CDR3 size: 15 residues. V was clipped by 2 bases and J by 7 bases, with 15 bases between them. The V gene's germline CDR1 is MRHNA and CDR2 SNTAGT. The CDR3 here is CASSDPSRHVNEQFF. In DNA form, the CDR3 reads TGTGCCAGCAGTGACCCGAGTAGACATGTGAATGAGCAGTTCTTC.